The rows below give T cell receptor beta chains drawn from one sample of a study of blood T cells in healthy people across ages. TCRdb used MiXCR to reprocess the 5' RACE reads, holding one entry per CDR3 protein. Seen here are approximately 770,000 distinct CDR3 sequences, 58% observed once, and the top ten hold around 22%. Source material: blood. The receptors were gathered from a man younger than 45 in good health. CDR3s include the opening cysteine and the closing phenylalanine or tryptophan. D genes are given only for firm matches. A row's size may be missing; if present it is once, few, many or a size class.

D gene	clone size	V gene	J gene	CDR3 DNA	CDR3 protein
NA	NA	TRBV2	TRBJ2-7	TGTGCCAGCAGTGAAGCCGGGAGAACCTATTACGAGCAGTACTTC	CASSEAGRTYYEQYF
TRBD1	NA	TRBV12-3/TRBV12-4	TRBJ2-2	TGTGCCAGCAGTCCGGACAGGGTCGACACCGGGGAGCTGTTTTTT	CASSPDRVDTGELFF
NA	NA	TRBV6-5	TRBJ2-1	TGTGCCAGCAGTTCTGTCTCCGGGCCCCGGAATGTGCCGAATGAGCAGTTCTTC	CASSSVSGPRNVPNEQFF
NA	once	TRBV7-9	TRBJ2-3	TGTGCCAGCAGCCCCTTCCGAGACTTTAGCACAGATACGCAGTATTTT	CASSPFRDFSTDTQYF
NA	NA	TRBV24-1	TRBJ2-5	TGTGCCACCAGTGATGGAGGGGTAGTTGAGGAGACCCAGTACTTC	CATSDGGVVEETQYF
NA	NA	TRBV12-3/TRBV12-4	TRBJ1-6	TGTGCCAGCAGTTTTTCTGTGGATTCACCCCTCCACTTT	CASSFSVDSPLHF
NA	NA	TRBV20-1	TRBJ2-4	TGCAGTGCTGCTCCTAGTTGGGCCAAAAACATTCAGTACTTC	CSAAPSWAKNIQYF
TRBD2	NA	TRBV7-2	TRBJ2-5	TGTGCCAGCAGCCCCCATCCTGCTAGCGGGGACCCGTACCAAGAGACCCAGTACTTC	CASSPHPASGDPYQETQYF
TRBD2	NA	TRBV11-2	TRBJ2-7	TGTGCCAGCAGCACCCGACCCCCGCGGGGGGCTTACGAGCAGTACTTC	CASSTRPPRGAYEQYF
TRBD1	NA	TRBV25-1	TRBJ2-1	TGTGCCAGCAGAGGCGCCGGGACAGGGCATTACAATGAGCAGTTCTTC	CASRGAGTGHYNEQFF
NA	NA	TRBV7-2	TRBJ2-7	TGTGCCAGCAGCATCGGCGGGGGCCGGACCTACGAGCAGTACTTC	CASSIGGGRTYEQYF
TRBD1	NA	TRBV4-3	TRBJ2-1	TGCGCCAGCAGCCAAGATAAGATGGACAGGATATGGGATGAGCAGTTCTTC	CASSQDKMDRIWDEQFF
TRBD2	NA	TRBV20-1	TRBJ2-1	TGCAGTGCCACGCTAGCGGGGGAGCACAATGAGCAGTTCTTC	CSATLAGEHNEQFF
NA	NA	TRBV7-2	TRBJ2-1	TGTGCCAGCAGCCCCGGGACTTCTCGAGAGCAGTTCTTC	CASSPGTSREQFF
TRBD1	NA	TRBV10-2	TRBJ1-1	TGCGCCAGCAGCAGACAGGGGGCCTGGCGGGCGGTTTTTAACACTGAAGCTTTCTTT	CASSRQGAWRAVFNTEAFF
TRBD1	NA	TRBV10-3	TRBJ1-2	TGTGCCATCAGTGAGGATTCTCCGGGACAGGGGATCTATGGCTACACCTTC	CAISEDSPGQGIYGYTF
TRBD1	few	TRBV28	TRBJ2-7	TGTGCCAGCCGCAGGGTGACAGGGTCCCACGAGCAGTACTTC	CASRRVTGSHEQYF
TRBD1	NA	TRBV7-8	TRBJ2-5	TGTGCCAGCAGCTCGACAGGGGTGGGGGAGACCCAGTACTTC	CASSSTGVGETQYF
NA	NA	TRBV7-9	TRBJ2-7	TGTGCCAGCCGTGGGGACGACGAGCAGTACTTC	CASRGDDEQYF
NA	few	TRBV7-2	TRBJ2-3	TGTGCCAGCAGCCCCCAGATAGCAGATACGCAGTATTTT	CASSPQIADTQYF
NA	many	TRBV5-1	TRBJ1-2	TGCGCCAGCAGATTGGGCCTTTATGGCTACACCTTC	CASRLGLYGYTF
NA	NA	TRBV13	TRBJ2-5	TGTGCCAGCAGCTTAAAGAACCGTGGAGAGACCCAGTACTTC	CASSLKNRGETQYF